Presented here are 28 T cell receptor beta chains from one specimen sequenced in a study of CXCR3-negative and CXCR3-positive naive CD8 T cells. With UMI labels, 5' RACE was used to prepare the TRB cDNA libraries. TCRdb processed the 5' RACE reads again and assigns one entry to each CDR3 protein, with no DNA. This sample's table reports several thousand distinct CDR3 sequences. The sample comprised naive CXCR3- CD8+ T cells from blood. Subset described: CD45RO-CCR7+CD27+CD95- naive CD8+ T cells lacking CXCR3 (TNR3-). These receptors were obtained from a human donor in good health. Some clones in this sample may be carry-over from other donors' samples.

The chain is built from TRBV7-2 and TRBJ1-6. CDR1 SGHTA and CDR2 FQGNSA come from the germline V gene. The CDR3 is 15 amino acids. The CDR3 reads CASRGWGPDNSPLHF.

The chain uses TRBV10-3 and TRBJ2-3; without DNA, the TCRdb call of TRBD2 cannot be checked. The germline V gene encodes CDR1 ENHRY and CDR2 SYGVKD. The length of the CDR3 is 14 residues. The CDR3 spells CAISDEEGTDTQYF.

The chain links TRBV25-1 to TRBJ2-5. Germline V lookup: CDR1 MGHDK, CDR2 SYGVNS. The CDR3 loop spans 12 amino acids. The CDR3 here is CASSENQETQYF. The full variable domain, rest sourced from reference TRBV25-1 and TRBJ2-5, is EADIYQTPRYLVIGTGKKITLECSQTMGHDKMYWYQQDPGMELHLIHYSYGVNSTEKGDLSSESTVSRIRTEHFPLTLESARPSHTSQYLCASSENQETQYFGPGTRLLVL.

The CDR3 sequence is CASSWGGGSEETQYF. V and J are TRBV5-1 and TRBJ2-5; TCRdb names TRBD1, which stays unverified in the absence of DNA. This CDR3 spans 15 amino acids. CDR1 SGHRS and CDR2 YFSETQ come from the germline V gene.

V and J are TRBV2 and TRBJ1-1; TCRdb's D gene call, TRBD1, goes unchecked for lack of DNA. The CDR3 length is 15 residues. Per the germline V gene, CDR1 is SNHLY and CDR2 is FYNNEI. The CDR3 sequence is CATLGSGTGSPEAFF.

This clonotype registers medium-sized (0.01 to 0.1%) by frequency. J is TRBJ2-7 and V is TRBV13; absent DNA, TCRdb's TRBD1 call cannot be checked. CDR3 length: 16 amino acids. Germline CDR1 reads PRHDT; CDR2 reads FYEKMQ (reference sequence). The CDR3 here is CASSSGTGESSYEQYF.

Its frequency marks this clonotype as medium-sized. The chain combines TRBV20-1 with TRBJ1-3; the D call of TRBD1 rests on TCRdb alone, since no DNA is present to check it. The CDR3 spans 15 residues. Germline CDR1 DFQATT, CDR2 SNEGSKA (reference sequence). The CDR3: CSASIHLRTLNTIYF.

The chain joins TRBV15 to TRBJ1-6; TCRdb's D gene call, TRBD1, goes unchecked for lack of DNA. Per germline, CDR1 LNHNV and CDR2 YYDKDF (reference sequence). The CDR3 sequence is 14 residues long. CDR3 region: CATSRDQGKAPLHF.

This chain uses TRBV7-9 with TRBJ2-5; the TCRdb call, TRBD2, lacks DNA for checking. From germline, CDR1 is SEHNR and CDR2 FQNEAQ (reference sequence). The CDR3 is 14 amino acids. Here the CDR3 reads CASSGGLAEETQYF.

V and J are TRBV15 and TRBJ1-4. This CDR3 spans 15 amino acids. In germline, CDR1 is LNHNV, CDR2 YYDKDF (reference sequence). The CDR3: CATSRDLGENEKLFF.

Its frequency marks this clonotype as medium-sized. J is TRBJ2-7 and V is TRBV4-2; TCRdb names TRBD1, which stays unverified in the absence of DNA. Germline V gene lookup returns CDR1 LGHNA and CDR2 YNFKEQ. The CDR3 contains 16 residues. CDR3 region: CASSQTGTPSSYEQYF.

This clonotype counts as medium-sized by frequency. The rearrangement joins TRBV24-1 to TRBJ2-2; as DNA is missing, the TRBD1 call by TCRdb cannot be tested. This CDR3 spans 16 amino acids. Germline CDR1 is KGHDR and CDR2 is SFDVKD. The CDR3 loop reads CATSDFDRGNTGELFF.

This chain links TRBV28 with TRBJ2-2; TCRdb gives TRBD1 as the D gene, but with no DNA this cannot be confirmed. The CDR3 spans 15 residues. CDR1 is MDHEN, CDR2 SYDVKM, per germline. CDR3 amino acids: CASSLSRGGTGELFF.

Frequency places this clonotype as medium-sized. V and J are TRBV2 and TRBJ2-2; TCRdb's assignment of TRBD1 cannot be checked, as there is no DNA. The CDR3 is 15 residues long. Looked up from germline, CDR1 is SNHLY and CDR2 is FYNNEI. The CDR3 sequence is CASRHRGRNTGELFF.

The rearrangement links TRBV29-1 to TRBJ2-1; the D call from TCRdb, TRBD2, cannot be confirmed without DNA. CDR3 length: 14 amino acids. Looked up from germline, CDR1 is SQVTM and CDR2 is ANQGSEA. CDR3 in amino acids: CSVGRAGGYNEQFF.

This clonotype is classed as medium-sized by frequency. CDR3 in amino acids: CASSDFRAAYSTDTQYF. V and J are TRBV2 and TRBJ2-3; TCRdb lists TRBD2, though no DNA is available to test this call. The length of the CDR3 is 17 residues. Germline CDR1 is SNHLY and CDR2 is FYNNEI.

Measured by frequency, this clonotype is medium-sized. The V gene is TRBV6-6, the J gene TRBJ2-5; the D call from TCRdb, TRBD1, cannot be confirmed without DNA. The CDR3 sequence is 15 residues long. Germline CDR1 is MNHNY and CDR2 is SVGAGI (reference sequence). CDR3 amino acids: CASSYPARDQETQYF.

Frequency places this clonotype as medium-sized. The V gene is TRBV6-1, the J gene TRBJ2-1; the D call from TCRdb, TRBD1, cannot be confirmed without DNA. The CDR3 runs to 15 residues. Germline V gene data show CDR1 as MNHNS and CDR2 as SASEGT. CDR3: CASSEEGGTYNEQFF.

By frequency, this clonotype is medium-sized (0.01 to 0.1%). The rearrangement links TRBV13 to TRBJ2-3; TCRdb returns TRBD2, unconfirmable since there is no DNA. The CDR3 length is 15 residues. Germline V gene sequence: CDR1 PRHDT, CDR2 FYEKMQ (reference sequence). CDR3 in amino acids: CASSSTSGGADTQYF.

This sequence joins TRBV3-1 and TRBJ2-1; the TRBD2 assignment by TCRdb is unverifiable without DNA. This CDR3 spans 15 amino acids. Germline-derived CDR1 and CDR2 are LGHDT and YNNKEL (reference sequence). The CDR3 loop reads CASSQPSGVYNEQFF.

Its frequency marks this clonotype as medium-sized. CDR3 sequence reads: CATIGGVYNEQFF. V usage is TRBV10-3 and J usage is TRBJ2-1; TCRdb proposes TRBD2, but this gene call is untestable without DNA. The CDR3 contains 13 residues. The germline V gene encodes CDR1 ENHRY and CDR2 SYGVKD.

Judged by frequency, this clonotype is medium-sized. The chain couples TRBV7-9 to TRBJ2-1. CDR1 SEHNR and CDR2 FQNEAQ come from the germline V gene (reference sequence). The CDR3 spans 12 residues. This CDR3 reads CATYNNDNEQFF.

CDR3 amino acids: CASSLGPFEGTEAFF. V and J are TRBV7-9 and TRBJ1-1; lacking DNA, the TRBD1 call made by TCRdb goes unchecked. The CDR3 length is 15 residues. Germline loops: CDR1 SEHNR, CDR2 FQNEAQ (reference sequence).

By frequency, this clonotype is medium-sized. The chain links TRBV21-1 to TRBJ2-1; TCRdb calls TRBD2, which cannot be checked without DNA. TRBV21-1 represents a pseudogene. The CDR3 runs to 15 residues. CDR3 sequence: CASSALAGYRNEQFF.

This clonotype registers medium-sized by frequency. This chain uses TRBV29-1 with TRBJ2-7; TCRdb names TRBD2, which stays unverified in the absence of DNA. The CDR3 runs 14 residues. The germline V gene encodes CDR1 SQVTM and CDR2 ANQGSEA. This chain's CDR3 is CSVAGDWSSYEQYF.

The chain links TRBV7-9 to TRBJ1-4; TCRdb outputs TRBD1, but without DNA this stays unchecked. The CDR3 totals 15 residues. Germline CDR1 reads SEHNR; CDR2 reads FQNEAQ (reference sequence). The CDR3 spells CASSFARDPAGKLFF.

In terms of frequency, this clonotype is medium-sized. The V gene is TRBV20-1, the J gene TRBJ2-3. Germline V gene sequence: CDR1 DFQATT, CDR2 SNEGSKA (reference sequence). This CDR3 is 13 amino acids long. The CDR3 protein is CSTDGTSTDTQYF.

Frequency places this clonotype as medium-sized. The V gene is TRBV5-1, the J gene TRBJ2-3; as DNA is missing, the TRBD2 call by TCRdb cannot be tested. Germline assignment: CDR1 SGHRS and CDR2 YFSETQ. The CDR3 length is 15 residues. This CDR3 is CASAPSGVVGDTQYF.